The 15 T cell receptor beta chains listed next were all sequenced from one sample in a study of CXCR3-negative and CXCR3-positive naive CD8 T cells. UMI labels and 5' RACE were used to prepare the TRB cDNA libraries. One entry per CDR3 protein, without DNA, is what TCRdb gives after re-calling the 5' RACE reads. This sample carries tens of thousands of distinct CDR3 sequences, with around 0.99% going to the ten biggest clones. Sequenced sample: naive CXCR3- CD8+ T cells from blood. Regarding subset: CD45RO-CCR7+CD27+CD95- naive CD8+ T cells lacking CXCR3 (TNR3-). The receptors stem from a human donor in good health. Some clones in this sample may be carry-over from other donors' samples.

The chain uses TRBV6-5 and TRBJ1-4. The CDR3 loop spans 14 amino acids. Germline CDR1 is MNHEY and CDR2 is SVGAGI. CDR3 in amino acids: CASSYRTTNEKLFF.

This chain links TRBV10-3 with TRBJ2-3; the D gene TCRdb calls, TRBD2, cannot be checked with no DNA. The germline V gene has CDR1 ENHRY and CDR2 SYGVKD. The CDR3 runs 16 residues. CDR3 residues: CAISESTSGSTDTQYF.

Here the CDR3 reads CASSQGWAYTEAFF. This chain joins TRBV14 and TRBJ1-1. This CDR3 spans 14 amino acids. CDR1 and CDR2 from the germline V gene are SGHDN and FVKESK.

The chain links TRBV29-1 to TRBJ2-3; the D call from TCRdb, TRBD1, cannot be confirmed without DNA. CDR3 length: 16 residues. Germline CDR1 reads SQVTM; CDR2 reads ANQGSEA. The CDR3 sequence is CSVEDLGGVSTDTQYF.

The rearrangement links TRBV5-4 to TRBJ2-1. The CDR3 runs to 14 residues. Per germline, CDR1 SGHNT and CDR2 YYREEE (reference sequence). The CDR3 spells CASSPMAGESEQFF. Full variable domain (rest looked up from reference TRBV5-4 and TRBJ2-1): ETGVTQSPTHLIKTRGQQVTLRCSSQSGHNTVSWYQQALGQGPQFIFQYYREEENGRGNFPPRFSGLQFPNYSSELNVNALELDDSALYLCASSPMAGESEQFFGPGTRLTVL.

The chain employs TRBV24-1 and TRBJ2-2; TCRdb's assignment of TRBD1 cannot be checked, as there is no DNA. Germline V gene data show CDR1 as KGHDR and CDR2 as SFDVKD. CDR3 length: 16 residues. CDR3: CATSEVGTENTGELFF.

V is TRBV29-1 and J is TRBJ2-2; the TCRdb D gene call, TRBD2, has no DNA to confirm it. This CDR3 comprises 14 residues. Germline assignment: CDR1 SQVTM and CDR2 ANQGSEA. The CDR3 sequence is CSVSGIGYTGELFF.

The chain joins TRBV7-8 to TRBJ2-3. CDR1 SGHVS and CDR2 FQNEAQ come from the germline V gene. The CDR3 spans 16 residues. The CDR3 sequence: CASSLLLAVGTDTQYF.

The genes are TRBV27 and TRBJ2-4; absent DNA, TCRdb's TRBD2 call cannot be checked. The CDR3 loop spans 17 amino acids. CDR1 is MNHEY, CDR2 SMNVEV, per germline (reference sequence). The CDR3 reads CASSLGRADLAKNIQYF.

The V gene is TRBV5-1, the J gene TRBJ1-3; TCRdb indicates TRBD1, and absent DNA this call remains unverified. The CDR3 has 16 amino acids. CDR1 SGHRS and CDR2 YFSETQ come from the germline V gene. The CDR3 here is CASSLAGPISGNTIYF.

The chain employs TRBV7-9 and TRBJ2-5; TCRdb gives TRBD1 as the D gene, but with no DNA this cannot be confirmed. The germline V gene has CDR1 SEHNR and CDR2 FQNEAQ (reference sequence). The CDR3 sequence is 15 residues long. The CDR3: CASRPTTGGQETQYF. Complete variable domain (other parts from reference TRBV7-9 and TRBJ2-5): DTGVSQNPRHKITKRGQNVTFRCDPISEHNRLYWYRQTLGQGPEFLTYFQNEAQLEKSRLLSDRFSAERPKGSFSTLEIQRTEQGDSAMYLCASRPTTGGQETQYFGPGTRLLVL.

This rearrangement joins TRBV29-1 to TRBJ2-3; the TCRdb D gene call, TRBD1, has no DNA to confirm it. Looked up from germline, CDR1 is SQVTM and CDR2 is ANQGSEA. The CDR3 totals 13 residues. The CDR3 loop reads CSGLTGATDTQYF.

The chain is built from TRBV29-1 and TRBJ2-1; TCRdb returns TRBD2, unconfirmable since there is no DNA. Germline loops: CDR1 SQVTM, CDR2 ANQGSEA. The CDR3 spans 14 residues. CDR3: CSVRKSLADNEQFF.

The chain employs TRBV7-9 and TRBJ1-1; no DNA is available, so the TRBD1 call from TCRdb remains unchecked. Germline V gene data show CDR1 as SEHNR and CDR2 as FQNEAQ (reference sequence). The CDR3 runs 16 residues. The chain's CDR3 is CASSLGGRTVGAEAFF.

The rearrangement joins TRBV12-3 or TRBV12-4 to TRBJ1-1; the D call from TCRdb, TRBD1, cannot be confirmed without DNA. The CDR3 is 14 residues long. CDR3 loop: CASSPPMGHTEAFF.